The entry that follows covers one T cell receptor beta chain sequence. This entry comes from a study of identical twins. TCRdb re-called the 5' RACE reads through MiXCR, storing one row per CDR3 protein. The data contain 400,000 to 500,000 distinct CDR3 sequences, 15% to 20% of them singletons. This sequence was found in a man aged 50-59 years in good health. Sequencing was carried out using naive T cells sorted from blood.

The CDR3 nucleotides are TGTGCCAGCAGTTCCACCACCGACTATGGCTACACCTTC. As protein: CASSSTTDYGYTF. This rearrangement joins TRBV28 to TRBJ1-2; D remains unclear. V lost 4 bases, J lost 3 bases, and 9 bases lay in between. The germline CDR1 and CDR2 sequences are MDHEN and SYDVKM. The CDR3 has 13 residues.